One T cell receptor (beta chain) is described in this entry. The antigen is undetermined. This sample is part of a study of cytomegalovirus exposure and HLA in healthy donors. Study conclusions and caveats: With high specificity and sensitivity, the classifier reportedly diagnosed cytomegalovirus status. Fewer N-insertions (relative to the approximately 700-donor mean) were reportedly seen in an Asian-associated ancestry cluster in a later analysis.

The CDR3 extends over 14 amino acids. Germline V gene lookup returns CDR1 SGHDT and CDR2 YYEEEE. V shed 2 bases, J shed 7 bases, and the junction held 3 bases outside the gene matches. The PCR used 60 Vbeta and 13 Jbeta primers. Assay: immunoSEQ multiplex PCR; the TCRdb copy retains only in-frame clones and omits some. The table has around 31,000 clones, about 60% seen once; the top ten hold around two fifths. The sequence came from a male donor in good health and CMV-seropositive. The chain carries TRBV5-6 and TRBJ2-1; 10 bases are shared with TRBD2. The sequenced sample was PBMCs. In nucleotides, the CDR3 is TGTGCCAGCAGCTTCAGCGGGGGGGAGAATGAGCAGTTCTTC. This sequence encodes CASSFSGGENEQFF. The full variable domain, its missing parts supplied by reference TRBV5-6 and TRBJ2-1, is DAGVTQSPTHLIKTRGQQVTLRCSPKSGHDTVSWYQQALGQGPQFIFQYYEEEERQRGNFPDRFSGHQFPNYSSELNVNALLLGDSALYLCASSFSGGENEQFFGPGTRLTVL.